A single sample is the source of the 27 T cell receptor beta chains below, sequenced in a study of PD-L1 blockade in urothelial cancer. Time point: pretreatment peripheral blood. Some clones are missing from TCRdb's copy, which holds only in-frame ones; the method was immunoSEQ multiplex PCR. The sample includes about 86,000 clones, approximately 81% of them seen just once. Sequencing used PBMCs, obtained around atezolizumab (anti-PD-L1) treatment. The receptors stem from a man aged 55 to 70 with urothelial cancer.

The V call is TRBV19, the J call TRBJ1-2, with 8 positions matching TRBD1. CDR3 length: 16 residues. Losses at the gene ends were 2 bases for V and 2 bases for J; bases not matched to a gene: 7. The germline V gene encodes CDR1 LNHDA and CDR2 SQIVND (reference sequence). The CDR3 reads CASSILGTGRNYGYTF. CDR3 sequence (DNA): TGTGCCAGTAGTATACTTGGGACAGGCCGAAACTATGGCTACACCTTC.

The chain joins TRBV13 to TRBJ1-1; perhaps TRBD1 as D (5 bases). This CDR3 is built from 15 residues. The germline V and J ends were trimmed by 2 bases and 6 bases, with 16 bases remaining between them. Germline CDR1 and CDR2: PRHDT and FYEKMQ (reference sequence). CDR3 DNA sequence: TGTGCCAGCAGCTTACAGGGTGGGGTGGACGCTGAAGCTTTCTTT. This sequence encodes CASSLQGGVDAEAFF.

V gene TRBV10-3 combines with J gene TRBJ1-3; TRBD1 matches at 9 bases. V lost 4 bases and J lost 3; bases outside the gene matches: 4. CDR3 length equals 15 residues. The germline gives CDR1 ENHRY, CDR2 SYGVKD. The CDR3 DNA follows: TGTGCCATCAGTGGGGGACAGGGCCATGGAAACACCATATATTTT. It specifies CAISGGQGHGNTIYF.

The chain employs TRBV7-8 and TRBJ2-3; possibly TRBD1 for D (5 bases). Deletions cut 1 base from V and 2 bases from J, with 13 bases between. Germline values: CDR1 SGHVS, CDR2 FQNEAQ. CDR3 length equals 16 residues. The CDR3 here is CASSLVQGRDTDTQYF. The CDR3 DNA reads as TGTGCCAGCAGCTTAGTCCAGGGAAGGGACACAGATACGCAGTATTTT.

This clone was seen only a few times. This sequence joins TRBV29-1 and TRBJ1-1, with a weak D call TRBD1 (6 bases). Germline CDR1 is SQVTM and CDR2 is ANQGSEA. This CDR3 spans 13 amino acids. The V gene lost 3 bases and the J gene lost 3 bases, with 11 bases spanning the gap. The chain's CDR3 is CSVERTVDTEAFF. The CDR3, as DNA: TGCAGCGTTGAGCGGACAGTGGACACTGAAGCTTTCTTT.

The chain combines TRBV4-3 with TRBJ2-1; 7 positions agree with TRBD2. There are 15 residues in the CDR3. Unmatched junction bases numbered 8, after V lost 0 bases and J lost 9 bases. CDR1 LGHNA and CDR2 YSLEER come from the germline V gene. CDR3 region: CASSQDLATSSEQFF. In nucleotides, the CDR3 is TGCGCCAGCAGCCAAGATCTGGCGACTAGCTCTGAGCAGTTCTTC.

The gene calls are TRBV5-1 and TRBJ1-1; 10 positions match TRBD1. The V segment lost 4 bases and the J segment 1 base; nucleotides outside the gene matches: 7. In germline, CDR1 is SGHRS, CDR2 YFSETQ. The CDR3 has 16 residues. The CDR3 sequence: CASSADRGRANTEAFF. The CDR3 nucleotides read TGCGCCAGCAGCGCCGACAGGGGGCGGGCGAACACTGAAGCTTTCTTT.

The chain employs TRBV7-9 and TRBJ1-5, with D unresolved. The length of the CDR3 is 13 residues. The V gene's germline CDR1 is SEHNR and CDR2 FQNEAQ (reference sequence). Trimming pared 5 bases from V and 6 bases from J, leaving 11 bases between. The CDR3 sequence: CASSPTQFQPQHF. CDR3 nucleotide sequence: TGTGCCAGCAGCCCTACCCAATTTCAGCCCCAGCATTTT.

This clone was observed a single time. The chain is built from TRBV20-1 and TRBJ2-5, with no clear D. Deletions cut 5 bases from V and 5 bases from J, with 6 bases between. The CDR3 runs 10 residues. Per germline, CDR1 DFQATT and CDR2 SNEGSKA (reference sequence). CDR3 in amino acids: CSAPVETQYF. For the CDR3, the DNA is TGCAGTGCTCCGGTGGAGACCCAGTACTTC.

The chain couples TRBV6-1 to TRBJ2-7; tentative D call: TRBD2 (6 bases). The CDR3 spans 14 residues. The V end was cut by 4 bases, the J end by 1 base, with 11 bases between. Germline V gene sequence: CDR1 MNHNS, CDR2 SASEGT. CDR3 coding DNA: TGTGCCAGCAGTGCTTTTGGAGGGTCCTACGAGCAGTACTTC. It translates to CASSAFGGSYEQYF.

This clone was seen only once. V is TRBV19 and J is TRBJ2-2, with 8 bases that match TRBD1. V gave up 9 bases and J gave up 0 bases; unmatched junction bases: 9. Germline V gene data show CDR1 as LNHDA and CDR2 as SQIVND (reference sequence). The CDR3 is made up of 16 amino acids. The CDR3 region is CASWGQVWANTGELFF. CDR3 in DNA: TGTGCCAGCTGGGGACAGGTTTGGGCGAACACCGGGGAGCTGTTTTTT. Looking up the rest from reference TRBV19 and TRBJ2-2 gives the full variable domain: DGGITQSPKYLFRKEGQNVTLSCEQNLNHDAMYWYRQDPGQGLRLIYYSQIVNDFQKGDIAEGYSVSREKKESFPLTVTSAQKNPTAFYLCASWGQVWANTGELFFGEGSRLTVL.

The chain joins TRBV7-2 to TRBJ1-5; D perhaps matches TRBD1 (6 bases). V was cut by 2 bases and J by 5 bases, with 16 bases left in between. This CDR3 has 16 residues. The germline gives CDR1 SGHTA, CDR2 FQGNSA. The CDR3: CASSLSTPNRDQPQHF. The CDR3, as DNA: TGTGCCAGCAGCTTATCCACCCCAAACAGGGATCAGCCCCAGCATTTT. Full variable domain (outside the CDR3, taken from reference TRBV7-2 and TRBJ1-5): GAGVSQSPSNKVTEKGKDVELRCDPISGHTALYWYRQSLGQGLEFLIYFQGNSAPDKSGLPSDRFSAERTGGSVSTLTIQRTQQEDSAVYLCASSLSTPNRDQPQHFGDGTRLSIL.

The chain couples TRBV7-6 to TRBJ1-2, with 9 bases that match TRBD1. V trimming: 5 bases; J trimming: 6 bases; junction bases outside the gene matches: 4. Germline values: CDR1 SGHVS, CDR2 FNYEAQ. The CDR3 runs to 13 residues. Written as DNA, the CDR3 is TGTGCCAGCAGCGGGGACAGGGCCAATGGCTACACCTTC. It yields the protein CASSGDRANGYTF.

V gene TRBV2 combines with J gene TRBJ2-1; 15 bases align to TRBD2. This CDR3 is 16 amino acids long. Trimming at V came to 4 bases and at J to 6 bases, leaving 4 bases not matched to a gene. Germline V gives CDR1 SNHLY, CDR2 FYNNEI. In DNA form, the CDR3 reads TGTGCCAGCAGTGCCCGGACTAGCGGGAGGGGCAATGAGCAGTTCTTC. It codes for CASSARTSGRGNEQFF.

The chain joins TRBV11-3 to TRBJ2-5, with 8 bases matching TRBD1. The CDR3 has 15 amino acids. CDR1 SGHNT and CDR2 YENEEA come from the germline V gene. Trimming cost V 4 bases and J 4 bases; bases outside gene matches: 8. CDR3 residues: CASSWGQAAGETQYF. CDR3 nucleotides: TGTGCCAGCAGCTGGGGACAGGCAGCAGGAGAGACCCAGTACTTC.

This rearrangement joins TRBV18 to TRBJ2-7; D ambiguous. CDR1 is KGHSH, CDR2 LQKENI, per germline. The CDR3 runs 13 residues. Trimming shortened V by 2 bases and J by 2 bases, and 7 bases separated the two germline ends. CDR3 sequence (DNA): TGTGCCAGCTCACCAGCGAGAACCTACGAGCAGTACTTC. Encoded protein: CASSPARTYEQYF.

The chain is built from TRBV10-3 and TRBJ2-5, with a tentative D call TRBD2 (5 bases). This CDR3 has 11 residues. V was trimmed by 4 bases and J by 5 bases, leaving 5 bases between them. The germline V gene has CDR1 ENHRY and CDR2 SYGVKD. CDR3 residues: CAISGGETQYF. CDR3 nucleotide sequence: TGTGCCATCAGTGGAGGGGAGACCCAGTACTTC.

The chain is built from TRBV6-5 and TRBJ1-3; possibly TRBD1 for D (5 bases). Between the trimmed V and J ends, which lost 10 bases and 0 bases, there was a span of 13 bases. This CDR3 is 14 amino acids long. The germline V gene has CDR1 MNHEY and CDR2 SVGAGI. The CDR3 region is CATYRTGSGNTIYF. The CDR3 bases are TGTGCCACTTACAGGACGGGCTCTGGAAACACCATATATTTT.

The rearrangement links TRBV6-1 to TRBJ1-2, with D hard to call. The V end was cut by 5 bases, the J end by 1 base, with 8 bases between. Germline V CDR1 and CDR2: MNHNS, SASEGT. This CDR3 comprises 13 residues. This CDR3 reads CASSLSVNYGYTF. The CDR3 DNA reads TGTGCCAGCAGTCTTTCAGTTAACTATGGCTACACCTTC.

The chain links TRBV6-6 to TRBJ1-3, with TRBD1 as a possible D gene (5 bases). V shed 2 bases and J shed 4 bases, with 15 bases lying between them. The CDR3 totals 16 residues. Germline CDR1 MNHNY, CDR2 SVGAGI (reference sequence). The CDR3 nucleotides read TGTGCCAGCAGTTACGGGGCCCGGGAGCCGGGAAACACCATATATTTT. Its protein product is CASSYGAREPGNTIYF.

The V gene is TRBV19, the J gene TRBJ2-2, with a weak D call TRBD2 (6 bases). Trimming stripped 3 bases from V and 9 bases from J, with 11 bases between. Germline V gene data show CDR1 as LNHDA and CDR2 as SQIVND (reference sequence). The CDR3 is 13 amino acids. This CDR3 is CASSIGGPWELFF. DNA of the CDR3: TGTGCCAGTAGTATCGGAGGGCCCTGGGAGCTGTTTTTT.

In nucleotides, the CDR3 is TGTGCCAGCAGCCGGAGCTACAATGAGCAGTTCTTC. Its protein is CASSRSYNEQFF. The V and J genes are TRBV7-9 and TRBJ2-1; D remains unclear. CDR3 length: 12 residues. Per germline, CDR1 SEHNR and CDR2 FQNEAQ (reference sequence). V was trimmed by 5 bases and J by 3 bases, leaving 5 bases between them.

This clone turned up a few times. The chain carries TRBV5-1 and TRBJ2-1, with 8 bases that match TRBD2. After removal of 6 bases from V and 9 bases from J, the junction contained 8 bases not matched to a gene. The germline V gene has CDR1 SGHRS and CDR2 YFSETQ. The CDR3 covers 13 residues. CDR3 bases: TGCGCCAGCATGTTACGGGGGGGCGTTGAGCAGTTCTTC. This gives the protein CASMLRGGVEQFF.

The chain is built from TRBV7-2 and TRBJ1-1; tentatively, D is TRBD1 (5 bases). CDR1 and CDR2 (germline): SGHTA, FQGNSA. The germline V and J ends were trimmed by 3 bases and 11 bases, with 16 bases remaining between them. The CDR3 runs 13 residues. CDR3 loop: CASSFQRQSSAFF. In DNA, the CDR3 is TGTGCCAGCAGCTTCCAGAGACAGTCGAGCGCTTTCTTT.

This chain links TRBV2 with TRBJ2-5, with D tentatively TRBD2 (6 bases). The CDR3 has 15 amino acids. Trimming removed 4 bases at V and 2 bases at J, with 14 bases between. Per germline, CDR1 SNHLY and CDR2 FYNNEI. CDR3 bases: TGTGCCAGCAGTGTACGCTCTAGCGCTCAAGAGACCCAGTACTTC. This gives the protein CASSVRSSAQETQYF. Supplemented by reference TRBV2 and TRBJ2-5, the full variable domain reads EPEVTQTPSHQVTQMGQEVILRCVPISNHLYFYWYRQILGQKVEFLVSFYNNEISEKSEIFDDQFSVERPDGSNFTLKIRSTKLEDSAMYFCASSVRSSAQETQYFGPGTRLLVL.

The chain couples TRBV2 to TRBJ2-3; a weak D match, TRBD2 (6 bases). Looked up from germline, CDR1 is SNHLY and CDR2 is FYNNEI. V was cut by 1 base and J by 8 bases, with 13 bases left in between. The CDR3 is made up of 14 amino acids. CDR3 nucleotides: TGTGCCAGCAGTGAAGGCGGGACCTCCCCTACGCAGTATTTT. As protein: CASSEGGTSPTQYF.

J is TRBJ2-1 and V is TRBV7-9; possibly TRBD1 for D (5 bases). The germline V gene encodes CDR1 SEHNR and CDR2 FQNEAQ (reference sequence). Trimming left V 5 bases short and J 0 bases short, with 14 bases between. This CDR3 has 16 residues. The CDR3: CASSPQGIFSYNEQFF. The CDR3 coding sequence is TGTGCCAGCAGCCCTCAGGGTATTTTCTCCTACAATGAGCAGTTCTTC.